Each of the 24 T cell receptor beta chains below was sequenced from the same sample in a study of CD8 T cells in Susac syndrome. RNA was extracted with the RNeasy kit, and a quantity of 0.5 to 1 ug was reverse transcribed using random hexamers. MiXCR, run by TCRdb on the immunoSEQ multiplex PCR reads, gives a single entry per CDR3 protein. The table includes about 300,000 distinct CDR3 sequences, approximately 91% detected once. Specimen: CD8+ T cells from PBMCs. These receptors were collected from a human donor with multiple sclerosis.

The CDR3 sequence is CASSPGGERYGYTF. As DNA, the CDR3 is TGTGCCAGCAGCCCTGGTGGGGAGAGGTATGGCTACACCTTC. V gene TRBV6-5 combines with J gene TRBJ1-2; D remains unclear. V gave up 6 bases and J gave up 5 bases, with 16 bases separating them. CDR3 length equals 14 residues. Germline-derived CDR1 and CDR2 are MNHEY and SVGAGI.

The gene calls are TRBV28 and TRBJ2-7; TRBD2 agrees at 10 bases. Per the germline V gene, CDR1 is MDHEN and CDR2 is SYDVKM. This CDR3 has 17 residues. V shed 2 bases, J shed 5 bases, and the junction held 12 bases outside the gene matches. The CDR3 reads CASSLRGALAGAHEQYF. The CDR3 DNA follows: TGTGCCAGCAGTTTACGGGGGGCCCTAGCGGGAGCTCACGAGCAGTACTTC.

This clonotype was counted once. The chain joins TRBV12-3 or TRBV12-4 to TRBJ2-2, with TRBD2 matching over 8 bases. CDR3 length equals 14 residues. The ends lost 5 bases at V and 6 bases at J; junction bases unmatched: 5. Here the CDR3 reads CASSPRTSSGELFF. The CDR3 region has the DNA TGTGCCAGCAGTCCACGGACTAGCTCCGGGGAGCTGTTTTTT.

This chain joins TRBV9 and TRBJ2-1; 10 nucleotides align to TRBD2. The length of the CDR3 is 15 residues. The V gene's germline CDR1 is SGDLS and CDR2 YYNGEE. V lost 3 bases, J lost 6 bases, and 6 bases stayed unmatched. The DNA for the CDR3 is TGTGCCAGCAGCGAGAGCGGGGGGGCCGGCAATGAGCAGTTCTTC. Protein product: CASSESGGAGNEQFF.

J is TRBJ2-7 and V is TRBV2; 9 bases agree with TRBD2. Germline CDR1 is SNHLY and CDR2 is FYNNEI. V dropped 7 bases and J dropped 2; count of bases not matched to a gene: 9. The CDR3 totals 15 residues. CDR3 in DNA: TGTGCCAGCACGAATGGGGCTAGCGGGGCCTACGAGCAGTACTTC. Amino acid sequence: CASTNGASGAYEQYF.

J is TRBJ1-1 and V is TRBV6-5; no reliable D call. Trimming stripped 7 bases from V and 7 bases from J, with 16 bases between. Germline V lookup: CDR1 MNHEY, CDR2 SVGAGI. The CDR3 sequence is 13 residues long. CDR3: CASKRGLVSEAFF. As DNA, the CDR3 is TGTGCCAGCAAACGGGGTCTGGTGAGTGAAGCTTTCTTT.

This sequence joins TRBV6-2 or TRBV6-3 and TRBJ2-3; no clear D. This CDR3 comprises 12 residues. Germline CDR1 and CDR2: MNHEY and SVGEGT. V gave up 2 bases and J gave up 6 bases, with 6 bases separating them. This CDR3 reads CASSYQSDTQYF. CDR3 nucleotides: TGTGCCAGCAGTTACCAGTCGGATACGCAGTATTTT.

V usage is TRBV4-3 and J usage is TRBJ1-1; maybe TRBD1 (5 bases). The V end was cut by 3 bases, the J end by 2 bases, with 10 bases between. CDR1 LGHNA and CDR2 YSLEER come from the germline V gene. This CDR3 has 14 residues. This CDR3 reads CASSQGDANTEAFF. Here the CDR3 DNA reads TGCGCCAGCAGCCAGGGGGACGCCAACACTGAAGCTTTCTTT.

The chain uses TRBV7-9 and TRBJ2-2; D not certain. The CDR3 contains 14 residues. CDR1 SEHNR and CDR2 FQNEAQ come from the germline V gene (reference sequence). Between the trimmed V and J ends, which lost 1 base and 7 bases, there was a span of 10 bases. CDR3 nucleotides: TGTGCCAGCAGCTTAGGACCCCTAGGCGGGGAGCTGTTTTTT. Protein product: CASSLGPLGGELFF.

This clonotype was counted only a few times. The rearrangement joins TRBV7-9 to TRBJ2-5; 10 positions match TRBD1. V dropped 5 bases and J dropped 5; count of bases not matched to a gene: 5. The length of the CDR3 is 14 residues. Per the germline V gene, CDR1 is SEHNR and CDR2 is FQNEAQ (reference sequence). The CDR3, as DNA: TGTGCCAGCAGCCAAGGGACAGGGGTCGAGACCCAGTACTTC. It specifies CASSQGTGVETQYF. The whole variable domain, remainder taken from reference TRBV7-9 and TRBJ2-5, is DTGVSQNPRHKITKRGQNVTFRCDPISEHNRLYWYRQTLGQGPEFLTYFQNEAQLEKSRLLSDRFSAERPKGSFSTLEIQRTEQGDSAMYLCASSQGTGVETQYFGPGTRLLVL.

This chain uses TRBV7-8 with TRBJ2-3; D is possibly TRBD1 or TRBD2 (5 bases each). This CDR3 comprises 14 residues. V was shortened by 8 bases and J by 2 bases, with 14 bases between the two germline ends. The germline CDR1 and CDR2 sequences are SGHVS and FQNEAQ. The CDR3 DNA sequence: TGTGCCAGCGGGGGACCCGACCCCACAGATACGCAGTATTTT. Amino acids: CASGGPDPTDTQYF.

The rearrangement joins TRBV24-1 to TRBJ2-1; 15 bases align to TRBD2. V trimming: 1 base; J trimming: 8 bases; junction bases outside the gene matches: 11. In germline, CDR1 is KGHDR, CDR2 SFDVKD. This CDR3 spans 19 amino acids. The CDR3 here is CATSDFSGTSGGLHDEQFF. CDR3 nucleotide sequence: TGTGCCACCAGTGATTTCTCCGGGACTAGCGGGGGGCTACATGATGAGCAGTTCTTC.

V usage is TRBV20-1 and J usage is TRBJ1-5; no definite D call. The CDR3 is 15 residues long. Germline V gene sequence: CDR1 DFQATT, CDR2 SNEGSKA (reference sequence). Trimming removed 4 bases from V and 0 bases from J, with 13 bases in between. The CDR3 coding sequence is TGCAGTGCTAAGACACAGAATTATAGCAATCAGCCCCAGCATTTT. Its translation: CSAKTQNYSNQPQHF.

J is TRBJ2-1 and V is TRBV4-2, with 8 bases identical to TRBD1. CDR3 length: 17 residues. The ends lost 0 bases at V and 2 bases at J; junction bases unmatched: 6. Germline V gene sequence: CDR1 LGHNA, CDR2 YNFKEQ. The CDR3 reads CASSQDLPGGAYNEQFF. The CDR3 DNA is TGTGCCAGCAGCCAAGATCTCCCAGGGGGCGCCTACAATGAGCAGTTCTTC.

This chain links TRBV7-2 with TRBJ2-4; 13 bases are a match to TRBD2. The CDR3 spans 16 residues. The germline V gene encodes CDR1 SGHTA and CDR2 FQGNSA. Trimming removed 1 base from V and 8 bases from J; junction bases left unmatched: 5. The CDR3 region has the DNA TGTGCCAGCAGCTTAGTACTAGCGGGGGGGCCTGACATTCAGTACTTC. Protein product: CASSLVLAGGPDIQYF. The full variable domain, rest sourced from reference TRBV7-2 and TRBJ2-4, is GAGVSQSPSNKVTEKGKDVELRCDPISGHTALYWYRQSLGQGLEFLIYFQGNSAPDKSGLPSDRFSAERTGGSVSTLTIQRTQQEDSAVYLCASSLVLAGGPDIQYFGAGTRLSVL.

V and J are TRBV20-1 and TRBJ2-1; perhaps TRBD2 as D (5 bases). V was cut by 1 base and J by 0 bases, with 22 bases left in between. The germline V gene has CDR1 DFQATT and CDR2 SNEGSKA (reference sequence). The CDR3 consists of 19 residues. CDR3 protein: CSARGRTILVGSSYNEQFF. The CDR3 coding sequence is TGCAGTGCTAGAGGGAGGACCATTTTGGTGGGGAGCTCCTACAATGAGCAGTTCTTC.

The J gene is TRBJ2-5, the V gene TRBV7-9, with D uncertain. The V end was cut by 0 bases, the J end by 5 bases, with 13 bases between. Germline V gene sequence: CDR1 SEHNR, CDR2 FQNEAQ (reference sequence). The CDR3 spans 15 residues. CDR3 coding DNA: TGTGCCAGCAGCTTAGCCCAAGGAGTGCGGGAGACCCAGTACTTC. It yields the protein CASSLAQGVRETQYF.

V usage is TRBV7-9 and J usage is TRBJ2-1; unclear D gene. With 1 base removed from V and 6 bases from J, the gap between germline ends came to 7 bases. Germline values: CDR1 SEHNR, CDR2 FQNEAQ (reference sequence). The CDR3 spans 13 residues. DNA for the CDR3: TGTGCCAGCAGCTTAGTAGGTACCAATGAGCAGTTCTTC. It translates to CASSLVGTNEQFF.

CDR3 sequence reads: CASGLVRPRVPPSETQYF. DNA of the CDR3: TGTGCTAGTGGTTTGGTACGTCCACGGGTCCCCCCTTCGGAGACCCAGTACTTC. The genes are TRBV12-5 and TRBJ2-5; D not resolved. Germline CDR1 is LGHNT and CDR2 is FRNRAP. Trimming left V 0 bases short and J 5 bases short, with 22 bases between. This CDR3 is 18 amino acids long.

The rearrangement joins TRBV28 to TRBJ2-7; D is unclear. This CDR3 has 13 amino acids. V lost 1 base and J 3 bases, leaving 7 bases between the germline ends. CDR1 and CDR2 (germline): MDHEN, SYDVKM. The CDR3 here is CASSLYGYYEQYF. DNA of the CDR3: TGTGCCAGCAGTTTATACGGTTACTACGAGCAGTACTTC.

CDR3 loop: CSVISPSFLAANEQFF. CDR3 bases: TGCAGCGTTATTTCCCCCTCCTTCCTAGCGGCCAATGAGCAGTTCTTC. The chain couples TRBV29-1 to TRBJ2-1; TRBD2 matches at 7 bases. Looked up from germline, CDR1 is SQVTM and CDR2 is ANQGSEA. The CDR3 runs 16 residues. V lost 5 bases, J lost 6 bases, and 16 bases stayed unmatched.

The chain links TRBV19 to TRBJ2-7; D perhaps matches TRBD1 (5 bases). CDR3 size: 12 residues. V was trimmed by 4 bases and J by 4 bases, leaving 8 bases between them. Germline V gene data show CDR1 as LNHDA and CDR2 as SQIVND (reference sequence). CDR3 sequence (DNA): TGTGCCAGTAGTACACAGGATTACGAGCAGTACTTC. This sequence encodes CASSTQDYEQYF. Based on the CDR3 plus reference TRBV19 and TRBJ2-7, the full variable domain is DGGITQSPKYLFRKEGQNVTLSCEQNLNHDAMYWYRQDPGQGLRLIYYSQIVNDFQKGDIAEGYSVSREKKESFPLTVTSAQKNPTAFYLCASSTQDYEQYFGPGTRLTVT.

V is TRBV6-1 and J is TRBJ2-3; 8 bases align to TRBD1. Germline CDR1 is MNHNS and CDR2 is SASEGT. Trimming cost V 6 bases and J 1 base; bases outside gene matches: 9. This CDR3 has 16 residues. DNA for the CDR3: TGTGCCAGCAGCTCAATGGGGGGACAGGGCACAGATACGCAGTATTTT. Protein: CASSSMGGQGTDTQYF.

The V and J genes are TRBV6-5 and TRBJ2-7; possible D gene TRBD1, 5 bases. This CDR3 is built from 14 residues. Trimming cost V 5 bases and J 2 bases, with 13 bases left between them. The germline V gene encodes CDR1 MNHEY and CDR2 SVGAGI. The CDR3 coding sequence is TGTGCCAGCAGTCCCTTGGGGCAGACCTACGAGCAGTACTTC. Its translation: CASSPLGQTYEQYF.